These T cell receptor beta chains were read from a single sample in a study of graft-versus-host responses after intestinal transplantation. Only in-frame clones appear in the TCRdb table, and some are missing; sequencing was by immunoSEQ multiplex PCR. The sample yields approximately 90,000 clones, 88% seen once. The antigens for these receptors are not known. Sequencing used unstimulated CD4+ T cells sorted from spleen or lymph node cells, obtained before transplant. Every receptor here comes from a human donor who was the organ donor for an intestinal transplant. CDR3s include the opening cysteine and the closing phenylalanine or tryptophan. D genes are given only for firm matches. A clone size is listed for some rows: how often the clone was seen (once, few, many), or a class if it is expanded.

TRBJ2-7,once,TRBV29-1,.,CSVVGGKGSSYEQYF,TGCAGCGTTGTCGGGGGAAAAGGAAGCTCCTACGAGCAGTACTTC
TRBJ2-1,.,TRBV28,TRBD1,CASSLAGQGVYNEQFF,TGTGCCAGCAGTTTGGCGGGACAGGGGGTTTACAATGAGCAGTTCTTC
TRBJ1-2,few,TRBV5-6,TRBD1,CASSLMGQINYGYTF,TGTGCCAGCAGCTTGATGGGACAGATTAACTATGGCTACACCTTC
TRBJ1-3,.,TRBV27,.,CASSFKAGAGNTIYF,TGTGCCAGCAGTTTTAAGGCAGGGGCTGGAAACACCATATATTTT
TRBJ1-1,.,TRBV5-6,TRBD1,CASSPRDRGTVEAFF,TGTGCCAGCAGCCCCCGGGACAGGGGTACTGTTGAAGCTTTCTTT
TRBJ2-2,.,TRBV9,.,CASSNNQGPANTGELFF,TGTGCCAGCAGTAATAACCAGGGGCCTGCGAACACCGGGGAGCTGTTTTTT
TRBJ2-3,.,TRBV29-1,.,CSVEARGGPSTTDTQYF,TGCAGCGTTGAAGCCCGGGGAGGCCCTAGCACCACAGATACGCAGTATTTT
TRBJ2-7,once,TRBV9,TRBD1,CASSVDRGGKDEQYF,TGTGCCAGCAGCGTAGACCGAGGGGGCAAAGACGAGCAGTACTTC
TRBJ2-7,few,TRBV5-6,TRBD2,CASSFTGGPEEQYF,TGTGCCAGCAGCTTTACGGGGGGGCCGGAAGAGCAGTACTTC
TRBJ1-3,.,TRBV6-5,.,CASSEQGNTIYF,TGTGCCAGCAGTGAACAGGGAAACACCATATATTTT
TRBJ2-7,.,TRBV11-2,TRBD1,CASSLDRGYDSYEQYF,TGTGCCAGCAGTCTTGACAGGGGCTACGACTCCTACGAGCAGTACTTC
TRBJ2-1,.,TRBV29-1,.,CSVFRDLQFF,TGCAGCGTTTTCCGGGACTTACAGTTCTTC
TRBJ2-3,once,TRBV7-2,TRBD2,CASSLSGRASTDTQYF,TGTGCCAGCAGCTTATCTGGGAGGGCTAGCACAGATACGCAGTATTTT
TRBJ2-1,.,TRBV28,.,CASSGWGGSDSYNEQFF,TGTGCTAGCAGTGGCTGGGGGGGCTCTGACTCCTACAATGAGCAGTTCTTC
TRBJ2-3,.,TRBV27,TRBD1,CASQRTGAPDTQYF,TGTGCCAGCCAACGGACAGGGGCCCCAGATACGCAGTATTTT
TRBJ2-7,.,TRBV7-3,TRBD1,CASSPLTGDASYEQYF,TGTGCCAGCAGCCCCCTAACAGGGGACGCCTCCTACGAGCAGTACTTC
TRBJ2-1,.,TRBV11-1,TRBD2,CASSFPTSGREYNEQFF,TGTGCCAGCAGCTTCCCGACTAGCGGGCGGGAATACAATGAGCAGTTCTTC
TRBJ2-7,.,TRBV27,TRBD1,CASSFYGQGGYEQYF,TGTGCCAGCAGTTTTTATGGACAGGGTGGCTACGAGCAGTACTTC
TRBJ2-7,.,TRBV18,TRBD1,CASSGGTGPFSYEQYF,TGTGCCAGCTCGGGCGGGACAGGCCCCTTCTCCTACGAGCAGTACTTC
TRBJ2-7,.,TRBV28,TRBD2,CASSSRSGRFGYEQYF,TGTGCCAGCAGCTCCCGGAGCGGGAGGTTCGGCTACGAGCAGTACTTC
TRBJ2-7,.,TRBV11-3,TRBD2,CASSRRGYEQYF,TGTGCCAGCAGCCGGCGGGGGTACGAGCAGTACTTC
TRBJ2-5,.,TRBV2,.,CASSEILALQETQYF,TGTGCCAGCAGTGAAATCCTAGCGTTACAAGAGACCCAGTACTTC
TRBJ2-7,few,TRBV2,TRBD1,CARGTGVTGEQYF,TGTGCCAGGGGGACAGGAGTGACGGGCGAGCAGTACTTC
TRBJ2-1,.,TRBV7-2,TRBD2,CASSVELAGMSNNEQFF,TGTGCCAGCAGCGTAGAGCTAGCGGGAATGTCGAACAATGAGCAGTTCTTC
TRBJ1-4,.,TRBV2,.,CASRGRALEEKLFF,TGTGCCAGCAGGGGGAGGGCCCTTGAAGAAAAACTGTTTTTT
TRBJ1-2,.,TRBV11-2,.,CASSSRQDMAYGYTF,TGTGCCAGCAGCTCCCGACAGGACATGGCCTATGGCTACACCTTC
TRBJ2-7,.,TRBV7-2,TRBD2,CASSLREGSEQYF,TGTGCCAGCAGCTTAAGGGAGGGAAGCGAGCAGTACTTC